Listed below are T cell receptor beta chains from one sample, sequenced in a study of technical replicates of blood from a handful of donors. The data were produced by immunoSEQ multiplex PCR, yet TCRdb's version contains in-frame clones alone and is incomplete. The data show about 75,000 clones, approximately 96% seen once. Source material: T cells isolated from PBMCs. The receptor source for this set is a human donor in good health. Each CDR3 is given with its conserved first and last residue. The D gene is left open where the match is weak. Only some rows state a clone size, as once, few, many or a class for expanded clones.

J | size | D | V | CDR3 | DNA
TRBJ1-1 | . | TRBD1 | TRBV28 | CASSLDRGDTEAFF | TGTGCCAGCAGTCTGGACAGGGGGGACACTGAAGCTTTCTTT
TRBJ2-3 | . | TRBD1 | TRBV11-1 | CASSRQGPDTQYF | TGTGCCAGCAGCAGACAGGGCCCAGATACGCAGTATTTT
TRBJ1-2 | . | . | TRBV5-6 | CATWQAGSFYGYTF | TGTGCCACCTGGCAAGCAGGCTCATTCTATGGCTACACCTTC
TRBJ2-1 | . | . | TRBV5-1 | CASSFGDNEQFF | TGCGCCAGCAGCTTTGGAGACAATGAGCAGTTCTTC
TRBJ1-2 | . | TRBD1 | TRBV7-3 | CASSLDRDYGYTF | TGTGCCAGCAGCTTGGACAGGGACTATGGCTACACCTTC
TRBJ2-4 | . | TRBD1 | TRBV18 | CASSEYRDSYIQYF | TGTGCCAGCTCCGAATACCGGGACAGTTACATTCAGTACTTC
TRBJ2-7 | . | . | TRBV19 | CAYSRSGSYEQYF | TGTGCCTATTCAAGGTCGGGGTCCTACGAGCAGTACTTC
TRBJ1-1 | once | TRBD1 | TRBV28 | CASSFYRGRTEAFF | TGTGCCAGCAGTTTCTACAGGGGTCGTACTGAAGCTTTCTTT
TRBJ2-1 | . | TRBD1 | TRBV6-5 | CASSYSQGDSYNEQFF | TGTGCCAGCAGTTACTCACAGGGGGACTCCTACAATGAGCAGTTCTTC
TRBJ1-4 | . | TRBD1 | TRBV7-9 | CATIRTGANEKLFF | TGTGCCACGATCAGGACAGGCGCAAATGAAAAACTGTTTTTT
TRBJ1-2 | . | TRBD1 | TRBV5-1 | CASSLGDSSNYGYTF | TGCGCCAGCAGCTTGGGGGACAGCTCTAACTATGGCTACACCTTC
TRBJ2-2 | . | . | TRBV19 | CASRLGGSGTGELFF | TGTGCCAGTAGGTTGGGGGGATCAGGTACCGGGGAGCTGTTTTTT
TRBJ2-1 | . | TRBD2 | TRBV14 | CASSLYRTSGRGSYNEQFF | TGTGCCAGCAGCCTTTATCGGACTAGCGGGAGGGGGTCCTACAATGAGCAGTTCTTC
TRBJ1-1 | . | . | TRBV5-1 | CASSLAVMNTEAFF | TGCGCCAGCAGCTTGGCAGTAATGAACACTGAAGCTTTCTTT
TRBJ2-5 | . | . | TRBV4-1 | CASSQTTIQATQYF | TGCGCCAGCAGCCAAACGACTATCCAAGCGACCCAGTACTTC
TRBJ1-1 | . | . | TRBV19 | CAISGWTEAFF | TGTGCCATCTCAGGGTGGACTGAAGCTTTCTTT
TRBJ2-7 | . | . | TRBV25-1 | CASSAGNAYEQYF | TGTGCCAGCAGTGCGGGGAATGCCTACGAGCAGTACTTC
TRBJ2-6 | . | . | TRBV10-3 | CAISRDTNSRGANVLTF | TGTGCCATCAGCAGGGACACCAACTCGCGCGGGGCCAACGTCCTGACTTTC
TRBJ1-1 | . | . | TRBV5-6 | CASSFGQMNTEAFF | TGTGCCAGCAGCTTTGGACAGATGAACACTGAAGCTTTCTTT
TRBJ2-7 | . | TRBD1 | TRBV27 | CASRYGTGTYEQYF | TGTGCCAGCCGATACGGGACAGGTACCTACGAGCAGTACTTC
TRBJ2-5 | . | TRBD2 | TRBV5-1 | CATTPGLAPETQYF | TGCGCCACCACACCCGGACTAGCGCCAGAGACCCAGTACTTC
TRBJ2-2 | . | TRBD2 | TRBV4-1 | CASSNGRSNTGELFF | TGCGCCAGCAGCAACGGGAGGTCGAACACCGGGGAGCTGTTTTTT
TRBJ2-7 | . | . | TRBV5-1 | CASSSDRAGEQYF | TGCGCCAGCAGCTCGGACCGTGCGGGCGAGCAGTACTTC
TRBJ2-7 | few | TRBD1 | TRBV6-1 | CASSGWGPLDRVHEQYF | TGTGCCAGCAGTGGCTGGGGGCCACTTGACAGGGTACACGAGCAGTACTTC
TRBJ1-2 | . | TRBD1 | TRBV10-2 | CASRDTGGSNYGYTF | TGCGCCAGCAGAGATACAGGGGGCTCCAACTATGGCTACACCTTC
TRBJ1-4 | . | . | TRBV5-1 | CASSLASRGGSEKLFF | TGCGCCAGCAGCTTGGCCAGTAGGGGTGGTAGTGAAAAACTGTTTTTT
TRBJ2-3 | . | . | TRBV14 | CASSPEATDTQYF | TGTGCCAGCAGCCCCGAGGCCACAGATACGCAGTATTTT
TRBJ2-3 | . | TRBD2 | TRBV2 | CASSLSGATDTQYF | TGTGCCAGCAGTCTTAGCGGGGCCACAGATACGCAGTATTTT
TRBJ2-3 | . | TRBD1 | TRBV30 | CARTGVGPGTDTQYF | TGTGCCCGGACAGGGGTGGGTCCGGGCACAGATACGCAGTATTTT